Following are 2 T cell receptor beta chains from one sample sequenced in a study of naive and memory T cell subsets. Both TRBC1 and TRBC2 were covered by a beta constant-region primer of two equimolar oligonucleotides. Ligated cDNA was amplified by four rounds of PCR with nested alpha and beta constant-region primers and SP2. TCRdb re-analysed the UMI-ligation and nested PCR reads in MiXCR, keeping a single row per CDR3 protein. The sample has 100,000 to 150,000 distinct CDR3 sequences; around a third are singletons. Sequencing was performed on central memory CD4+ T cells from blood. Source of these receptors: a human donor in good health.

This chain joins TRBV12-3 or TRBV12-4 and TRBJ1-6; no reliable D call. V dropped 1 base and J dropped 8 bases, with 9 bases sitting between them. The CDR3 runs 14 residues. The CDR3 spells CASSLVGSDSPLHF. Written as DNA, the CDR3 is TGTGCCAGCAGTTTAGTGGGGTCAGATTCACCCCTCCACTTT.

Comment on this clonotype: Its ends do not fully match the called genes, so a read error is possible. The chain joins TRBV28 to TRBJ2-7; tentatively, D is TRBD2 (5 bases). The CDR3 contains 9 residues. Germline V gene sequence: CDR1 MDHEN, CDR2 SYDVKM. The CDR3 DNA is TGTGCCGGGATCTACGAGCGGTGCTTC. Encoded protein: CAGIYERCF.